Shown below are 23 T cell receptor beta chains from a single sample sequenced in a study of shared clonotypes between healthy human individuals. Here immunoSEQ multiplex PCR was the method, and the copy in TCRdb shows in-frame clones only, minus some. The sample contains roughly 500,000 clones, 75% to 85% of which appear only once. The sample comprised PBMCs. Source of these receptors: a woman in her forties in good health. Some clones in this sample may be carry-over from other donors' samples.

This clone appeared a single time. The rearrangement joins TRBV7-9 to TRBJ1-5; unclear D gene. From germline, CDR1 is SEHNR and CDR2 FQNEAQ (reference sequence). Trimming left V 4 bases short and J 7 bases short, with 8 bases between. The CDR3 runs 12 residues. The CDR3 DNA reads as TGTGCCAGCAGCTCTCAGGACCAGCCCCAGCATTTT. This encodes CASSSQDQPQHF.

The V gene is TRBV6-6, the J gene TRBJ2-7; D perhaps matches TRBD2 (5 bases). This CDR3 is built from 15 residues. Germline V gives CDR1 MNHNY, CDR2 SVGAGI (reference sequence). V shed 2 bases and J shed 0 bases, with 11 bases lying between them. CDR3 amino acids: CASSYAGSSSYEQYF. CDR3 bases: TGTGCCAGCAGTTACGCGGGCTCGAGCTCCTACGAGCAGTACTTC.

The rearrangement uses TRBV6-4 and TRBJ2-3; no clear D. The CDR3 is 13 residues long. V was shortened by 3 bases and J by 2 bases, with 6 bases between the two germline ends. Germline V CDR1 and CDR2: MRHNA, SNTAGT. CDR3 loop: CASSEGATDTQYF. CDR3 nucleotides: TGTGCCAGCAGTGAGGGCGCCACAGATACGCAGTATTTT.

This clone was detected once. This sequence joins TRBV28 and TRBJ2-7; D could derive from TRBD1 or TRBD2 (5 bases each). Between the trimmed V and J ends, which lost 8 bases and 5 bases, there was a span of 19 bases. The CDR3 extends over 14 amino acids. Germline CDR1 MDHEN, CDR2 SYDVKM. The CDR3, as DNA: TGTGCCAGCTCCTTTTGGGGGACGTTCCACGAGCAGTACTTC. This sequence encodes CASSFWGTFHEQYF.

This chain connects TRBV18 to TRBJ1-1; D uncertain. Per germline, CDR1 KGHSH and CDR2 LQKENI. V lost 6 bases and J 1 base, leaving 12 bases between the germline ends. The CDR3 is 14 residues long. The chain's CDR3 is CASSPGGRNTEAFF. CDR3 nucleotides: TGTGCCAGCTCCCCGGGCGGGAGGAACACTGAAGCTTTCTTT.

The chain carries TRBV7-3 and TRBJ2-5, with TRBD2 as a possible D gene (6 bases). The CDR3 is made up of 15 amino acids. The V end was cut by 5 bases, the J end by 2 bases, with 15 bases between. Germline V gene lookup returns CDR1 SGHTA and CDR2 FQGTGA. This CDR3 is CASSTRRGLQETQYF. The CDR3 DNA follows: TGTGCCAGCAGCACCAGGCGGGGACTTCAAGAGACCCAGTACTTC.

The V gene is TRBV19, the J gene TRBJ2-3, with 7 bases fitting TRBD2. V shed 1 base, J shed 1 base, and the junction held 5 bases outside the gene matches. This CDR3 comprises 16 residues. Germline-derived CDR1 and CDR2 are LNHDA and SQIVND (reference sequence). The CDR3 DNA is TGTGCCAGTAGTATAGGAGCGGGGACTGGCACAGATACGCAGTATTTT. The encoded protein is CASSIGAGTGTDTQYF.

The chain combines TRBV30 with TRBJ2-1; no clear D. The germline V and J ends were trimmed by 6 bases and 3 bases, with 12 bases remaining between them. This CDR3 has 13 amino acids. CDR1 GTSNPN and CDR2 SVGIG come from the germline V gene (reference sequence). CDR3 sequence reads: CACEGSYYNEQFF. The DNA of the CDR3 is TGTGCCTGCGAAGGATCTTACTACAATGAGCAGTTCTTC.

V gene TRBV29-1 combines with J gene TRBJ2-1, with 12 bases that match TRBD1. Germline loops: CDR1 SQVTM, CDR2 ANQGSEA. CDR3 length: 17 residues. Trimming removed 8 bases from V and 8 bases from J; junction bases left unmatched: 19. The CDR3 is CSSTLATTGTGGDEQFF. DNA for the CDR3: TGCAGCTCAACCTTGGCCACGACCGGGACAGGGGGCGATGAGCAGTTCTTC.

On this clone: Other nucleotide sequences from this sample produce the same CDR3. This chain links TRBV5-6 with TRBJ1-2; D is unclear. The germline V and J ends were trimmed by 4 bases and 2 bases, with 6 bases remaining between them. CDR3 length equals 12 residues. Germline assignment: CDR1 SGHDT and CDR2 YYEEEE. The CDR3 region is CASSLTNYGYTF. The CDR3 DNA follows: TGTGCCAGCAGCCTGACAAACTATGGCTACACCTTC. The full variable domain, its missing parts supplied by reference TRBV5-6 and TRBJ1-2, is DAGVTQSPTHLIKTRGQQVTLRCSPKSGHDTVSWYQQALGQGPQFIFQYYEEEERQRGNFPDRFSGHQFPNYSSELNVNALLLGDSALYLCASSLTNYGYTFGSGTRLTVV.

This clone was observed a handful of times. The chain combines TRBV2 with TRBJ2-7, with TRBD2 matching over 10 bases. Germline CDR1 and CDR2: SNHLY and FYNNEI. The CDR3 has 14 residues. Trimming removed 4 bases from V and 7 bases from J; junction bases left unmatched: 7. The CDR3 DNA reads TGTGCCAGCAGTGCCAGCGGGAGGGCCGGTGAGCAGTACTTC. Translation: CASSASGRAGEQYF.

This clone has only a few counts. J is TRBJ2-1 and V is TRBV5-1, with D hard to call. The CDR3 has 13 residues. Germline V CDR1 and CDR2: SGHRS, YFSETQ. The ends were cut back, 0 bases at V and 6 bases at J, with 7 bases in the middle. As DNA, the CDR3 is TGCGCCAGCAGCTTGGCACAGTCCAATGAGCAGTTCTTC. This gives the protein CASSLAQSNEQFF. The full variable domain, its missing parts supplied by reference TRBV5-1 and TRBJ2-1, is KAGVTQTPRYLIKTRGQQVTLSCSPISGHRSVSWYQQTPGQGLQFLFEYFSETQRNKGNFPGRFSGRQFSNSRSEMNVSTLELGDSALYLCASSLAQSNEQFFGPGTRLTVL.

V is TRBV6-6 and J is TRBJ2-7, with a possible D match to TRBD2 (5 bases). This CDR3 region has 13 residues. Looked up from germline, CDR1 is MNHNY and CDR2 is SVGAGI (reference sequence). Trimming shortened V by 5 bases and J by 0 bases, and 8 bases separated the two germline ends. CDR3: CASSDYSSYEQYF. The CDR3 bases are TGTGCCAGCAGTGACTACAGCTCCTACGAGCAGTACTTC.

This clone was found a few times. The rearrangement links TRBV4-1 to TRBJ2-2; D is undetermined. The V end lost 1 base, the J end lost 5 bases, and 5 bases lay between the germline ends. Germline V gene data show CDR1 as MGHRA and CDR2 as YSYEKL. This CDR3 is 13 amino acids long. The CDR3 DNA follows: TGCGCCAGCAGCCAAGGTGGAACCGGGGAGCTGTTTTTT. Protein sequence: CASSQGGTGELFF.

This clone was seen a single time. The chain combines TRBV27 with TRBJ1-1; maybe TRBD1 (5 bases). Trimming pared 2 bases from V and 2 bases from J, leaving 9 bases between. Germline V CDR1 and CDR2: MNHEY, SMNVEV (reference sequence). CDR3 size: 14 residues. The CDR3, as DNA: TGTGCCAGCAGTTTAAACAGGAAAAACACTGAAGCTTTCTTT. Its protein is CASSLNRKNTEAFF.

The chain uses TRBV28 and TRBJ1-5; D is ambiguous. V was shortened by 6 bases and J by 5 bases, with 20 bases between the two germline ends. Germline V gives CDR1 MDHEN, CDR2 SYDVKM. The CDR3 contains 16 residues. The CDR3 DNA sequence: TGTGCCAGCAGAATCGATCGAGGGTGGAACGATCAGCCCCAGCATTTT. Translation gives CASRIDRGWNDQPQHF.

This chain connects TRBV29-1 to TRBJ1-5; 7 nucleotides match TRBD1. Germline loops: CDR1 SQVTM, CDR2 ANQGSEA. The ends lost 6 bases at V and 7 bases at J; junction bases unmatched: 12. The CDR3 has 14 residues. The CDR3 protein is CSVIAGGTDQPQHF. For the CDR3, the DNA is TGCAGCGTAATCGCAGGGGGTACGGACCAGCCCCAGCATTTT.

The chain recombines TRBV7-8 with TRBJ1-5; D remains ambiguous. The CDR3 sequence is 14 residues long. V lost 1 base and J 1 base, leaving 5 bases between the germline ends. CDR1 is SGHVS, CDR2 FQNEAQ, per germline. This CDR3 is CASSLGPSNQPQHF. The CDR3 region has the DNA TGTGCCAGCAGCTTAGGCCCGAGCAATCAGCCCCAGCATTTT.

The chain employs TRBV27 and TRBJ2-5, with a weak D call TRBD2 (6 bases). Germline V gene data show CDR1 as MNHEY and CDR2 as SMNVEV (reference sequence). The CDR3 is 15 amino acids. Trimming removed 3 bases at V and 5 bases at J, with 16 bases between. The CDR3 coding sequence is TGTGCCAGCAGTTTTAGCGGTCGAGGGATGGAGACCCAGTACTTC. The encoded protein is CASSFSGRGMETQYF.

This clone was seen a single time. This CDR3 is CASSSRQGRGGYTF. CDR3 in DNA: TGTGCCAGCAGCTCCCGACAGGGACGAGGTGGCTACACCTTC. The chain recombines TRBV11-2 with TRBJ1-2; 7 bases line up with TRBD1. CDR3 size: 14 residues. Germline assignment: CDR1 SGHAT and CDR2 FQNNGV. Trimming cost V 4 bases and J 7 bases; bases outside gene matches: 9.

The gene calls are TRBV5-8 and TRBJ1-4; weak D call: TRBD1 (5 bases). The V gene's germline CDR1 is SGHTS and CDR2 YDEGEE. This CDR3 region has 14 residues. Trimming pared 4 bases from V and 7 bases from J, leaving 14 bases between. CDR3 protein: CASSDAWGGEKLFF. The CDR3 DNA reads TGTGCCAGCAGCGACGCTTGGGGGGGTGAAAAACTGTTTTTT.

For this clone: A far larger clone is one base from this, pointing to a likely read error. The J gene is TRBJ2-5, the V gene TRBV30, with 7 bases identical to TRBD2. Germline CDR1 and CDR2: GTSNPN and SVGIG (reference sequence). This CDR3 contains 12 residues. In DNA, the CDR3 is TGTGCCCGGAGCCCCGGGGGGGAGACCCAGTACTTC. Its translation: CARSPGGETQYF.

The rearrangement links TRBV7-9 to TRBJ1-1; TRBD1 matches at 10 bases. This CDR3 contains 14 residues. V shed 6 bases, J shed 3 bases, and the junction held 4 bases outside the gene matches. Germline V CDR1 and CDR2: SEHNR, FQNEAQ (reference sequence). The CDR3 loop reads CASRPGQGDTEAFF. The CDR3 nucleotides read TGTGCCAGCAGACCTGGACAGGGGGACACTGAAGCTTTCTTT.